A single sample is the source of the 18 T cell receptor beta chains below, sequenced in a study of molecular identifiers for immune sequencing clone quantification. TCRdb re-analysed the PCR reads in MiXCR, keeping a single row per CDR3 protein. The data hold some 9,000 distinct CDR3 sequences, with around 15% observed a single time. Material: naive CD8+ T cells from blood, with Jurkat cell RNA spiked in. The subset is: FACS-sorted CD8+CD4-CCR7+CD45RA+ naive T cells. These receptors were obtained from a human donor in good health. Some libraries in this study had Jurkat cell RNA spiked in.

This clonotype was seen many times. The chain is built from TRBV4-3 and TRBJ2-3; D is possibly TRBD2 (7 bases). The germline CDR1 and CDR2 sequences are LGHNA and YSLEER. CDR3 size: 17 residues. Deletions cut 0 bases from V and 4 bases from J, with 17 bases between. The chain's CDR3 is CASSQEGRGGGSDTQYF. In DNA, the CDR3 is TGCGCCAGCAGCCAAGAGGGAAGGGGGGGTGGCTCAGATACGCAGTATTTT.

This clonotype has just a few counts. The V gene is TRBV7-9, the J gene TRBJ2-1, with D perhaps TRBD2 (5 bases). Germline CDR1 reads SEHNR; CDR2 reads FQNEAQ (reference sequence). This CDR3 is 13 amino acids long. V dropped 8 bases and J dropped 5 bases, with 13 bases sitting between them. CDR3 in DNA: TGTGCCAGCCAGAGGGAGTCCCACAATGAGCAGTTCTTC. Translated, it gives CASQRESHNEQFF.

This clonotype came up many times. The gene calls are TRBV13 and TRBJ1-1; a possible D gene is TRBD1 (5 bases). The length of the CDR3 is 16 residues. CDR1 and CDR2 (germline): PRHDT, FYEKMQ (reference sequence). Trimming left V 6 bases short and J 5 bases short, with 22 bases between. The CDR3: CASSPGIGAGGTEAFF. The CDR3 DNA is TGTGCCAGCAGTCCGGGGATAGGGGCTGGTGGAACTGAAGCTTTCTTT.

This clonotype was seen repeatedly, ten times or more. CDR3 sequence reads: CASSFPGGGYNEQFF. DNA for the CDR3: TGTGCCAGCAGCTTCCCAGGGGGCGGCTACAATGAGCAGTTCTTC. V and J are TRBV13 and TRBJ2-1, with 8 positions matching TRBD1. There are 15 residues in the CDR3. The ends lost 3 bases at V and 3 bases at J; junction bases unmatched: 4. The germline CDR1 and CDR2 sequences are PRHDT and FYEKMQ (reference sequence).

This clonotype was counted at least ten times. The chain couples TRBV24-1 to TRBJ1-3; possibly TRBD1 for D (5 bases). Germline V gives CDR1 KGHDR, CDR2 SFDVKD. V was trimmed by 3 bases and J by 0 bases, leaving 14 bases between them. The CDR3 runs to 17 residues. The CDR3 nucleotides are TGTGCCACCAGTGATGTCGACAGCTCCTTCTCTGGAAACACCATATATTTT. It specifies CATSDVDSSFSGNTIYF.

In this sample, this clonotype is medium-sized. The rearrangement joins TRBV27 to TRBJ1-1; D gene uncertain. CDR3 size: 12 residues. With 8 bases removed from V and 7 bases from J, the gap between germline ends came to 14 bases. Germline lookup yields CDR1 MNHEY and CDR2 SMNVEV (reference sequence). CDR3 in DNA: TGTGCCAGCTCCGCTTGGGGAATTGAAGCTTTCTTT. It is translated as CASSAWGIEAFF.

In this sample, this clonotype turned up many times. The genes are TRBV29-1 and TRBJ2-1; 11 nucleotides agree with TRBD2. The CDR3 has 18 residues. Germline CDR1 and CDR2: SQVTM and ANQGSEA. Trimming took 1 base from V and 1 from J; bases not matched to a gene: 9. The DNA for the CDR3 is TGCAGCGTTGAAGTTATAGCGGGAGGGCCTGGGTCCTACAATGAGCAGTTCTTC. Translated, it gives CSVEVIAGGPGSYNEQFF.

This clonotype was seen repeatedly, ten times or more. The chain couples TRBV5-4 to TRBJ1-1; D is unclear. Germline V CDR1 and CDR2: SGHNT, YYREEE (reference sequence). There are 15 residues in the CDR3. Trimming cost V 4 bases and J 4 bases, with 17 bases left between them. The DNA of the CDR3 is TGTGCCAGCAGCCCGACCGGGAGATCAACCACTGAAGCTTTCTTT. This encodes CASSPTGRSTTEAFF.

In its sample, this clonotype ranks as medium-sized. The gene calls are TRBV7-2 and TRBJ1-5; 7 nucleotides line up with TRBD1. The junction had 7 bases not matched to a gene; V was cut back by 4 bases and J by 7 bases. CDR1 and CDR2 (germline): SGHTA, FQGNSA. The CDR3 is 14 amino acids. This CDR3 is CASSSLTGYQPQHF. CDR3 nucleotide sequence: TGTGCCAGCAGCTCCCTGACAGGGTACCAGCCCCAGCATTTT.

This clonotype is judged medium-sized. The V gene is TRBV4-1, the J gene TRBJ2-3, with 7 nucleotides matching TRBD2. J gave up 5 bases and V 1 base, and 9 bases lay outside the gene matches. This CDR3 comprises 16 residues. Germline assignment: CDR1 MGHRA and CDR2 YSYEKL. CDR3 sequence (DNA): TGCGCCAGCAGCCAAGGGGGAGGGGCCCGTCGAGATACGCAGTATTTT. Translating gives CASSQGGGARRDTQYF.

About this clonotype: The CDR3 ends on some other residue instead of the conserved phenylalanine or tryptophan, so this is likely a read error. The CDR3 reads CASSLPVTREVSRGPGNTIYS. The CDR3 nucleotides are TGTGCCAGCAGCTTACCCGTTACAAGGGAAGTCAGTAGGGGACCTGGAAACACCATATATTCT. This chain uses TRBV7-9 with TRBJ1-3; D is perhaps TRBD1 (5 bases). Germline V CDR1 and CDR2: SEHNR, FQNEAQ (reference sequence). This CDR3 has 21 residues. Trimming removed 2 bases at V and 2 bases at J, with 28 bases between.

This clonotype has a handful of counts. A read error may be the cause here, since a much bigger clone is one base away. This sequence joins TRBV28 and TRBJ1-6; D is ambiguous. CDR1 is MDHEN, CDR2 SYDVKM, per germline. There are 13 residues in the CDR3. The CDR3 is CASSLGPTSPRHF. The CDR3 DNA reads TGTGCCAGCAGTTTAGGTCCCACTTCACCCCGCCACTTT.

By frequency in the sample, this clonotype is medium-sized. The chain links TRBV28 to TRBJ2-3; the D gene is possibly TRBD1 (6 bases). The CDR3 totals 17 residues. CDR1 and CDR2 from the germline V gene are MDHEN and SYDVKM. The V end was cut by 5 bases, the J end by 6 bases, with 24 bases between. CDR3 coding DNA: TGTGCCAGCAGTACCCCGTCGGGACAACAGGCCCTGGATACGCAGTATTTT. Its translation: CASSTPSGQQALDTQYF.

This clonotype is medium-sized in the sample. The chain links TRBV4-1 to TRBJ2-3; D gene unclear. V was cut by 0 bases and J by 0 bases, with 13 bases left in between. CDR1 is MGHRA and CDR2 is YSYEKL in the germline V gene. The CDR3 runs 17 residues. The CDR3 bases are TGCGCCAGCAGCCAAGATTACATTCTCACTAGCACAGATACGCAGTATTTT. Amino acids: CASSQDYILTSTDTQYF.

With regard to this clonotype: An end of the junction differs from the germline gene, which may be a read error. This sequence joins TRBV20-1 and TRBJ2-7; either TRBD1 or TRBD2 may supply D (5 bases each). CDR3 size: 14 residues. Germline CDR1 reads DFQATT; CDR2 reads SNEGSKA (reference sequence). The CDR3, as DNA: TGCGGTGCTGGAGATCGGCTAGCCAGGGCCGAGCAGTACTTC. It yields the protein CGAGDRLARAEQYF.

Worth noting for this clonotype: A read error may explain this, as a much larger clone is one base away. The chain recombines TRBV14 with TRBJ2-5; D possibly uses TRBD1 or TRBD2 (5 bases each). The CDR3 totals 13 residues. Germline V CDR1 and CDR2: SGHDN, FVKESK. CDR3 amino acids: CASGQGVGKTQYF. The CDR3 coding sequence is TGTGCCAGCGGCCAAGGGGTCGGGAAGACCCAGTACTTC.

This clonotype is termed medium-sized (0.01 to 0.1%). CDR3 DNA: TGTGCCAGCAGTGAACTAAGGGACAGCGGAACACTGTACCAAGAGACCCAGTACTTC. This gives the protein CASSELRDSGTLYQETQYF. The chain is built from TRBV2 and TRBJ2-5; 7 bases are a match to TRBD1. The CDR3 spans 19 residues. Germline values: CDR1 SNHLY, CDR2 FYNNEI. V dropped 2 bases and J dropped 0; count of bases not matched to a gene: 15.

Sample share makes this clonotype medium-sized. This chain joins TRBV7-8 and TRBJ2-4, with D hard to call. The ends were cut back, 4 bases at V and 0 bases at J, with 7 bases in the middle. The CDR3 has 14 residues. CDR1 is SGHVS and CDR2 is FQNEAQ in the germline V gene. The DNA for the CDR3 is TGTGCCAGCAGCTCGTCCCCAGCCAAAAACATTCAGTACTTC. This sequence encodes CASSSSPAKNIQYF.